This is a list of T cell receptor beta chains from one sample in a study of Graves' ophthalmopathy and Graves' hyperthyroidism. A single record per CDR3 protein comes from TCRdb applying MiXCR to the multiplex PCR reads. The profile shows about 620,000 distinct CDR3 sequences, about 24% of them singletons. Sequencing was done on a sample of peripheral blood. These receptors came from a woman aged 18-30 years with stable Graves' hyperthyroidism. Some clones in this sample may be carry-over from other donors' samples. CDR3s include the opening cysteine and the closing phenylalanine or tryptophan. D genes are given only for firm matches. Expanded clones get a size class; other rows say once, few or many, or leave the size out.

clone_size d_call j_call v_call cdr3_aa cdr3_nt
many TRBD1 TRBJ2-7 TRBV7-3 CASSLMGRQGDYEQYF TGTGCCAGCAGCTTAATGGGGCGACAGGGGGACTACGAGCAGTACTTC
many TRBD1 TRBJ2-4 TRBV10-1 CASSESGGTGKKNIQYF TGCGCCAGCAGTGAGTCGGGTGGGACAGGGAAGAAAAACATTCAGTACTTC
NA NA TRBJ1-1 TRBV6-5 CASSWGTPRGTEAFF TGTGCCAGCAGTTGGGGGACGCCGCGGGGGACTGAAGCTTTCTTT
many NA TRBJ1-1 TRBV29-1 CSVGPGLNTEAFF TGCAGCGTCGGACCGGGATTGAACACTGAAGCTTTCTTT
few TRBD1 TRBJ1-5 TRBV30 CAWTETGPRQPQHF TGTGCCTGGACCGAGACAGGGCCGAGGCAGCCCCAGCATTTT
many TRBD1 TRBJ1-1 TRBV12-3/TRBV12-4 CASSRQGLMNTEAFF TGTGCCAGCAGCCGACAGGGTCTCATGAACACTGAAGCTTTCTTT
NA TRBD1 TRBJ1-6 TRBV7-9 CASRDTGGSPLHF TGTGCCAGCAGGGATACAGGGGGATCACCCCTCCACTTT
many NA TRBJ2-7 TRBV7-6 CASSLALRGKGNEQYF TGTGCCAGCAGCTTAGCTCTGAGAGGGAAAGGGAACGAGCAGTACTTC
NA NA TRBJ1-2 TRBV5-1 CASSVDNTDRAILNGYTF TGCGCCAGCTCAGTGGATAATACTGACAGAGCTATTCTAAATGGCTACACCTTC
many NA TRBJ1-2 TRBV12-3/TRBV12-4 CASSLASRVKTYGYTF TGTGCCAGCAGTTTAGCTTCGCGGGTAAAGACCTATGGCTACACCTTC
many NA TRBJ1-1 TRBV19 CASSIEWNTEAFF TGTGCCAGTAGTATAGAGTGGAACACTGAAGCTTTCTTT
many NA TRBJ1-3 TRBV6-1 CASSGTPRGGNTIYF TGTGCCAGCAGTGGGACCCCCAGGGGTGGAAACACCATATATTTT
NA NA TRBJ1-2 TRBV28 CPSSLSTDYGYTF TGTCCCAGCAGTTTATCTACCGACTATGGCTACACCTTC
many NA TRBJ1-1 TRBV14 CASSQTGRTEAFF TGTGCCAGCAGCCAAACAGGGCGAACTGAAGCTTTCTTT
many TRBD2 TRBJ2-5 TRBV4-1 CASSQDGGRALGTQYF TGCGCCAGCAGCCAAGATGGCGGGAGGGCCCTTGGGACCCAGTACTTC
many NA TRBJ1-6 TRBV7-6 CASSLSRTGKNSPLHF TGTGCCAGCAGCTTAAGTCGAACAGGCAAGAATTCACCCCTCCACTTT
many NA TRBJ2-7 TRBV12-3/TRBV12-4 CASSERRLAYEQYF TGTGCCAGCAGTGAGAGGCGGCTAGCCTACGAGCAGTACTTC
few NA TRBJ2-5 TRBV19 CASSIGAGTKTQYF TGTGCCAGTAGTATCGGCGCGGGAACAAAGACCCAGTACTTC
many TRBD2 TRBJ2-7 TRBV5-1 CASRRSGTRYEQYF TGCGCCAGCAGACGTAGCGGGACTCGGTACGAGCAGTACTTC
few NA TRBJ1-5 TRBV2 CASTDISNQPQHF TGTGCCAGCACGGACATTAGCAATCAGCCCCAGCATTTT
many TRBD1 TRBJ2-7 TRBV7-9 CACQGRDSYYEQYF TGTGCCTGTCAGGGCCGGGACAGTTACTACGAGCAGTACTTC
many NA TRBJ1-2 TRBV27 CASSLHRAGGYTF TGTGCCAGCAGTTTACACAGGGCCGGTGGCTACACCTTC
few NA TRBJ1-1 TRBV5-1 CASSFEPGGTEAFF TGCGCCAGCAGCTTCGAGCCCGGGGGCACTGAAGCTTTCTTT
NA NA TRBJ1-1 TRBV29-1 CSVDGRGGTEAFF TGCAGCGTTGATGGAAGGGGTGGGACTGAAGCTTTCTTT
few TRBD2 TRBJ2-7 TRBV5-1 CASSLAGTSGAYEQYF TGCGCCAGCAGCTTAGCCGGGACTAGCGGTGCCTACGAGCAGTACTTC
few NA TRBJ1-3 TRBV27 CASSTANSGNTIYF TGTGCCAGCAGCACAGCTAACTCTGGAAACACCATATATTTT
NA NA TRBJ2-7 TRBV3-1 CASSPTAGWSREQYF TGTGCCAGCAGCCCTACGGCGGGGTGGAGTCGCGAGCAGTACTTC
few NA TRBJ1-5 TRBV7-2 CASSLNSGGDQPQHF TGTGCCAGCAGCTTAAACTCGGGGGGGGATCAGCCCCAGCATTTT
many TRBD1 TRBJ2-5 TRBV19 CASSIGQDSYQETQYF TGTGCCAGTAGTATTGGACAGGATTCGTACCAAGAGACCCAGTACTTC
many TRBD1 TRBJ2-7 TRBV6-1 CASRATGGRSSYEQYF TGTGCCAGCAGGGCTACAGGGGGAAGGAGCTCCTACGAGCAGTACTTC
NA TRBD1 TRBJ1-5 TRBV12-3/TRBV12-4 CATRDSAARDQPQHF TGTGCCACTCGGGACAGCGCGGCTCGGGACCAGCCCCAGCATTTT
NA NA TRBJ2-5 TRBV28 CASSFPRSQETQYF TGTGCCAGCAGTTTCCCGAGGAGTCAAGAGACCCAGTACTTC
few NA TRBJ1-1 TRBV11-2 CASSPGRYLATEAFF TGTGCCAGCAGCCCGGGGAGGTATTTAGCGACTGAAGCTTTCTTT
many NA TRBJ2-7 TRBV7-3 CASSLTSGLTYEQYF TGTGCCAGCAGCTTAACTAGCGGTCTGACCTACGAGCAGTACTTC
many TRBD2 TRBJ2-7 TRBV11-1 CASSLELAESYEQYF TGTGCCAGCAGCTTAGAACTAGCGGAGTCCTACGAGCAGTACTTC
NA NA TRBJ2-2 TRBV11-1 CASTSYGPPNTGELFF TGTGCCAGCACCTCATACGGACCGCCGAACACCGGGGAGCTGTTTTTT
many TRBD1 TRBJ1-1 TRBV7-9 CASSLEDRGNTEAFF TGTGCCAGCAGCTTAGAGGACAGGGGGAACACTGAAGCTTTCTTT